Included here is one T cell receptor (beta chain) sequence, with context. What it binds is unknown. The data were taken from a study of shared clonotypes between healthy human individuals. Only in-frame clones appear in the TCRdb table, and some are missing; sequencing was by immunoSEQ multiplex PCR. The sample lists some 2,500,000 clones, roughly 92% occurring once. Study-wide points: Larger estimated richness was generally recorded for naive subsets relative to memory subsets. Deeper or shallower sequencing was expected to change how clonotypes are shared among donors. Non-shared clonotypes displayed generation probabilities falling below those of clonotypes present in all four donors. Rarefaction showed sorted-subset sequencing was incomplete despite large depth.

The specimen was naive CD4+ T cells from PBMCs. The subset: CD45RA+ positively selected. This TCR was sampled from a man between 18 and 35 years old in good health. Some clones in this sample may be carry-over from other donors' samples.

CDR3 in DNA: TGTGCCTGGAAGAACCCTTCGGACACCTACGAGCAGTACTTC. Protein product: CAWKNPSDTYEQYF. V gene TRBV30 combines with J gene TRBJ2-7, with D tentatively TRBD1 (5 bases). Germline CDR1 reads GTSNPN; CDR2 reads SVGIG (reference sequence). The V and J ends lost 4 bases and 2 bases respectively, with 15 bases between them. The CDR3 loop spans 14 amino acids.